One and the same sample provided the 2 T cell receptor beta chains below, sequenced in a study of cytomegalovirus exposure and HLA in healthy donors. Here immunoSEQ multiplex PCR was the method, and the copy in TCRdb shows in-frame clones only, minus some. Among some 61,000 clones listed, about 97% were seen once. The sample consisted of PBMCs. These receptors originate from a young woman in good health and CMV-seropositive.

The chain recombines TRBV5-1 with TRBJ2-7, with a possible D match to TRBD2 (6 bases). The CDR3 spans 17 residues. CDR1 and CDR2 from the germline V gene are SGHRS and YFSETQ. The V end was cut by 3 bases, the J end by 0 bases, with 19 bases between. CDR3 region: CASSSATGGESSYEQYF. Here the CDR3 DNA reads TGCGCCAGCAGCTCAGCGACCGGAGGGGAGAGCTCCTACGAGCAGTACTTC.

The chain employs TRBV10-1 and TRBJ2-2; TRBD1 matches at 12 bases. The length of the CDR3 is 15 residues. The V and J ends lost 7 bases and 8 bases, in that order; junction bases with no gene match: 8. Per the germline V gene, CDR1 is WNHNN and CDR2 is SYGVQD (reference sequence). In DNA form, the CDR3 reads TGCGCCAGCAACGCCGGGACAGGGGGCCTGGGGGAGCTGTTTTTT. This gives the protein CASNAGTGGLGELFF.